This T cell receptor beta chain was found in a study of early T cells in non-severe SARS-CoV-2 infection. About the study: The sequenced material was bulk RNA from unsorted whole blood, and its chains were unpaired. Whole-study findings and limits: Sequences matched to VDJdb favored anti-spike CD8 responses, while private and CD4 specificities were missed.

Separate cDNA molecules each had unique molecular identifiers attached to them. TCRdb re-derived calls from the 5' RACE reads in MiXCR, one entry per CDR3 protein. This sample carries tens of thousands of distinct CDR3 sequences, 15% of them seen once, and the ten largest clones take 9% to 10%. Only a few counts were recorded for this clonotype. Its antigen is undetermined. Germline lookup yields CDR1 SEHNR and CDR2 FQNEAQ (reference sequence). V shed 1 base and J 6 bases; nucleotides not matched to a gene: 4. The CDR3 consists of 15 residues. The clonotype comes from an adult who was a healthcare worker with PCR-confirmed SARS-CoV-2 infection or an uninfected control (not recorded which). The material was whole blood, obtained at baseline. The J gene is TRBJ2-2, the V gene TRBV7-9; 8 positions match TRBD2. The CDR3 nucleotides are TGTGCCAGCAGCTTAGGAGCGGGAGTCGCCGGGGAGCTGTTTTTT. Protein sequence: CASSLGAGVAGELFF.